This T cell receptor (beta chain) is from a study of cytomegalovirus exposure and HLA in healthy donors. The table came from immunoSEQ multiplex PCR; TCRdb's copy has only in-frame clones and leaves some out. This sample has about 360,000 clones; 75% to 90% occur once, and the top ten carry 0.83%. As concerns this clone: Its matching antigen is unknown.

Overall study findings and caveats: It was approximately 160 TCR beta chains that were listed as cytomegalovirus-associated. Rare TCR sequences dominated, though some public TCRs recurred in many donors. The CMV antigen specificity of a few CMV-associated chains was confirmed through in vitro analysis. With high specificity and sensitivity, the classifier reportedly diagnosed cytomegalovirus status.

Germline V gives CDR1 MNHNS, CDR2 SASEGT. The length of the CDR3 is 14 residues. V was clipped by 2 bases and J by 3 bases, with 10 bases between them. This TCR was sampled from a woman aged 18-35 years in good health and CMV-seronegative. The gene calls are TRBV6-1 and TRBJ1-2; possible D gene TRBD1, 6 bases. Source material: PBMCs. The CDR3 sequence is CASSEQDRYYGYTF. In nucleotides, the CDR3 is TGTGCCAGCAGTGAACAGGACAGATACTATGGCTACACCTTC.